These 32 T cell receptor beta chains were sequenced from one sample in a study of blood T cells in healthy people across ages. Through a sample-barcoded 5' primer and a J-beta primer mix, a second PCR was run for 7 to 11 cycles. Each CDR3 protein is one row after TCRdb ran MiXCR on the 5' RACE reads. The data contain roughly 790,000 distinct CDR3 sequences, about 40% of them singletons. The sequencing input was blood. The receptors derive from a woman aged 55-70 years in good health.

This rearrangement joins TRBV9 to TRBJ2-7; the D gene is possibly TRBD2 (6 bases). V lost 0 bases, J lost 3 bases, and 16 bases lay in between. CDR1 is SGDLS, CDR2 YYNGEE, per germline. The CDR3 spans 16 residues. CDR3 sequence (DNA): TGTGCCAGCAGCGTAGGGTCATCGGGGGTGGGCTACGAGCAGTACTTC. Translating gives CASSVGSSGVGYEQYF.

This clonotype was counted ten times or more. This chain uses TRBV4-3 with TRBJ2-5, with TRBD2 as a possible D gene (5 bases). Germline values: CDR1 LGHNA, CDR2 YSLEER. Between the trimmed V and J ends, which lost 5 bases and 5 bases, there was a span of 12 bases. This CDR3 is built from 13 residues. The CDR3: CASSSRTGETQYF. CDR3 coding DNA: TGCGCCAGCAGCAGCAGGACTGGGGAGACCCAGTACTTC.

The gene calls are TRBV2 and TRBJ2-7, with 9 bases that match TRBD1. CDR1 is SNHLY and CDR2 is FYNNEI in the germline V gene. This CDR3 contains 15 residues. The junction had 10 bases not matched to a gene; V was cut back by 6 bases and J by 4 bases. The CDR3 bases are TGTGCCAGCAGCCGCCCGGACAGGGGATCTTACGAGCAGTACTTC. Translated: CASSRPDRGSYEQYF.

Only a few counts were recorded for this clonotype. The chain uses TRBV12-3 or TRBV12-4 and TRBJ2-1; 7 bases are shared with TRBD2. The CDR3 sequence is 16 residues long. V shed 6 bases and J 1 base; nucleotides not matched to a gene: 9. CDR3 in amino acids: CASRVAGDGSYNEQFF. As DNA, the CDR3 is TGTGCCAGCAGAGTAGCGGGCGATGGGTCCTACAATGAGCAGTTCTTC.

The V gene is TRBV12-3 or TRBV12-4, the J gene TRBJ2-1, with D perhaps TRBD2 (5 bases). V shed 3 bases and J shed 2 bases, with 11 bases lying between them. The CDR3 is made up of 15 amino acids. CDR3 coding DNA: TGTGCCAGCAGTTTGGCTAACGGGGCCTACAATGAGCAGTTCTTC. Translation: CASSLANGAYNEQFF.

A few counts support this clonotype. The chain has TRBV3-1 and TRBJ1-5; possibly TRBD1 for D (6 bases). The germline gives CDR1 LGHDT, CDR2 YNNKEL (reference sequence). The V end was cut by 3 bases, the J end by 2 bases, with 11 bases between. This CDR3 is built from 15 residues. The CDR3 reads CASSQTAGGNQPQHF. The CDR3 nucleotides read TGTGCCAGCAGCCAGACAGCAGGGGGCAATCAGCCCCAGCATTTT.

This clonotype appeared once. The chain combines TRBV20-1 with TRBJ2-4, with unresolved D. Judging by the DNA end, TRBJ2-7 fits better; the J call may be wrong. The CDR3 runs to 13 residues. Germline V gene sequence: CDR1 DFQATT, CDR2 SNEGSKA (reference sequence). CDR3: CSARTGYTYEQYF. Here the CDR3 DNA reads TGCAGTGCTAGGACGGGTTACACCTACGAGCAGTACTTC.

V usage is TRBV7-2 and J usage is TRBJ2-1, with 14 bases that match TRBD2. This CDR3 region has 17 residues. V was pared by 4 bases and J by 10 bases, with 12 bases of the junction left unmatched. Germline V CDR1 and CDR2: SGHTA, FQGNSA. The CDR3 bases are TGTGCCAGCAGCTCCCTAGGGGGACTAGCGGGAGTCCCCGAGCAGTTCTTC. Protein sequence: CASSSLGGLAGVPEQFF.

This chain connects TRBV10-3 to TRBJ1-5; D is unclear. The CDR3 has 14 amino acids. The V and J ends lost 2 bases and 5 bases respectively, with 10 bases between them. CDR1 and CDR2 from the germline V gene are ENHRY and SYGVKD. The CDR3 spells CAISEMRLHQPQHF. The DNA for the CDR3 is TGTGCCATCAGTGAGATGAGGCTCCATCAGCCCCAGCATTTT.

The chain uses TRBV3-1 and TRBJ2-1; 8 nucleotides agree with TRBD1. The trim removed 0 bases at V and 2 bases at J, leaving 6 bases unmatched. Looked up from germline, CDR1 is LGHDT and CDR2 is YNNKEL (reference sequence). CDR3 length: 17 residues. This CDR3 reads CASSQDKGTGAYNEQFF. DNA of the CDR3: TGTGCCAGCAGCCAAGATAAGGGGACAGGAGCCTACAATGAGCAGTTCTTC.

In this sample, this clonotype turned up a few times. The J gene is TRBJ1-2, the V gene TRBV20-1, with no clear D. This CDR3 spans 14 amino acids. Per the germline V gene, CDR1 is DFQATT and CDR2 is SNEGSKA (reference sequence). V lost 6 bases to trimming and J lost 0 bases, with 14 bases between them. The CDR3 protein is CSAKLDGTNYGYTF. The CDR3 bases are TGCAGTGCGAAGTTGGACGGTACTAACTATGGCTACACCTTC.

This clonotype occurred a few times. The chain is built from TRBV27 and TRBJ2-7; no firm D call. V was clipped by 6 bases and J by 0 bases, with 9 bases between them. There are 13 residues in the CDR3. CDR1 and CDR2 from the germline V gene are MNHEY and SMNVEV (reference sequence). Written as DNA, the CDR3 is TGTGCCAGCAGCTCATCATTCTCCTACGAGCAGTACTTC. It specifies CASSSSFSYEQYF.

This clonotype has just a few counts. This chain joins TRBV9 and TRBJ2-5; 15 nucleotides align to TRBD2. This CDR3 is 18 amino acids long. Germline V gives CDR1 SGDLS, CDR2 YYNGEE. V was clipped by 3 bases and J by 1 base; unmatched bases: 7. The CDR3 DNA reads as TGTGCCAGCAGCGGCCGGGGACTAGCGGGGGGAATCCAAGAGACCCAGTACTTC. Its protein product is CASSGRGLAGGIQETQYF.

The chain carries TRBV25-1 and TRBJ2-3; 8 bases map to TRBD2. The junction had 9 bases not matched to a gene; V was cut back by 1 base and J by 0 bases. The CDR3 loop spans 18 amino acids. Germline loops: CDR1 MGHDK, CDR2 SYGVNS. CDR3 residues: CASSESSGGGTSTDTQYF. DNA of the CDR3: TGTGCCAGCAGTGAATCCTCGGGGGGGGGAACTAGCACAGATACGCAGTATTTT.

The chain recombines TRBV20-1 with TRBJ1-1, with a weak D call TRBD1 (6 bases). Germline V gives CDR1 DFQATT, CDR2 SNEGSKA (reference sequence). The length of the CDR3 is 14 residues. Trimming stripped 2 bases from V and 1 base from J, with 11 bases between. The CDR3 nucleotides read TGCAGTGCTAGACAGGGGTTTTGGAACACTGAAGCTTTCTTT. This codes for CSARQGFWNTEAFF.

This chain links TRBV28 with TRBJ2-4; 8 bases match TRBD2. Near its end, the DNA agrees better with TRBJ2-7, so the J call may be wrong. Germline lookup yields CDR1 MDHEN and CDR2 SYDVKM. CDR3 length: 15 amino acids. The DNA for the CDR3 is TGTGCCAGCAGTTTCTCCAGACTAGCGTTTAACGAGCAGTACTTC. Translating gives CASSFSRLAFNEQYF.

The chain links TRBV9 to TRBJ2-7; D perhaps matches TRBD2 (6 bases). Trimming removed 0 bases from V and 4 bases from J, with 14 bases in between. CDR3 length equals 15 residues. In germline, CDR1 is SGDLS, CDR2 YYNGEE. The DNA of the CDR3 is TGTGCCAGCAGCGTAGGAGGCGGGACCATTTACGAGCAGTACTTC. The encoded protein is CASSVGGGTIYEQYF.

This clonotype was recorded at least ten times. The rearrangement links TRBV3-1 to TRBJ2-7; D is possibly TRBD2 (5 bases). The CDR3 consists of 13 residues. Trimming left V 0 bases short and J 7 bases short, with 10 bases between. Germline values: CDR1 LGHDT, CDR2 YNNKEL (reference sequence). The CDR3 sequence is CASSQDWETEQYF. In DNA form, the CDR3 reads TGTGCCAGCAGCCAAGACTGGGAGACAGAGCAGTACTTC.

The rearrangement uses TRBV20-1 and TRBJ1-1, with D unresolved. V shed 5 bases and J shed 3 bases, with 10 bases lying between them. CDR1 DFQATT and CDR2 SNEGSKA come from the germline V gene (reference sequence). The CDR3 loop spans 12 amino acids. CDR3 nucleotides: TGCAGTGCTCAATTGGCGGACACTGAAGCTTTCTTT. Protein sequence: CSAQLADTEAFF.

Here the CDR3 DNA reads TGTGCCAGCAGTAACGACGGAGAGGGCGAAAAACTGTTTTTT. Protein sequence: CASSNDGEGEKLFF. The chain employs TRBV12-3 or TRBV12-4 and TRBJ1-4; D unclear. CDR3 length: 14 residues. Trimming removed 5 bases at V and 8 bases at J, with 15 bases between.

V gene TRBV27 combines with J gene TRBJ2-1; TRBD1 might be the D (5 bases). This CDR3 spans 13 amino acids. Germline CDR1 is MNHEY and CDR2 is SMNVEV (reference sequence). The V end was cut by 5 bases, the J end by 7 bases, with 12 bases between. CDR3 residues: CASSVGRVNEQFF. The CDR3 bases are TGTGCCAGCAGTGTGGGCAGGGTGAATGAGCAGTTCTTC.

This clonotype was observed a handful of times. The rearrangement uses TRBV12-2 and TRBJ2-7; the table's D gene call, TRBD1, was not cross checked with the DNA. TRBV12-2 is a pseudogene locus. The CDR3 spans 15 residues. The CDR3 region is CASRAGTPNAYEQYF. The CDR3 bases are TGTGCAAGCCGTGCCGGGACCCCGAACGCCTACGAGCAGTACTTC.

The chain recombines TRBV10-3 with TRBJ2-5, with 8 bases aligning to TRBD2. With 0 bases clipped from V and 2 bases from J, the junction kept 5 bases outside the gene matches. Germline CDR1 ENHRY, CDR2 SYGVKD. The CDR3 is 16 amino acids. The CDR3 DNA follows: TGTGCCATCAGTGAGTCGATTAGCGGGACACAAGAGACCCAGTACTTC. Translated: CAISESISGTQETQYF.

The chain is built from TRBV4-3 and TRBJ1-1; possibly TRBD1 for D (5 bases). Germline-derived CDR1 and CDR2 are LGHNA and YSLEER. Trimming took 0 bases from V and 5 from J, leaving 13 bases between them. The CDR3 is 15 amino acids. The CDR3 loop is CASSQDAGGKTEAFF. DNA for the CDR3: TGCGCCAGCAGCCAAGACGCGGGGGGTAAGACTGAAGCTTTCTTT.

This clonotype was found a few times. The chain couples TRBV18 to TRBJ2-7; 9 positions match TRBD2. The V and J ends lost 0 bases and 10 bases, in that order; junction bases with no gene match: 7. The CDR3 has 14 amino acids. The germline V gene has CDR1 KGHSH and CDR2 LQKENI. CDR3 DNA: TGTGCCAGCTCACCACCTAGCGGGGGCGAGATTCAGTACTTC. Amino acids: CASSPPSGGEIQYF.

This clonotype was counted between two and nine times. V usage is TRBV20-1 and J usage is TRBJ2-7; D gene ambiguous. This CDR3 has 13 amino acids. Germline V gene sequence: CDR1 DFQATT, CDR2 SNEGSKA (reference sequence). The V and J ends lost 6 bases and 0 bases respectively, with 12 bases between them. In DNA form, the CDR3 reads TGCAGTGCGCCTACTGTTAGCTCCTACGAGCAGTACTTC. Its protein product is CSAPTVSSYEQYF.

This clonotype was counted between two and nine times. The J gene is TRBJ1-2, the V gene TRBV13, with D tentatively TRBD1 (6 bases). CDR1 and CDR2 from the germline V gene are PRHDT and FYEKMQ (reference sequence). There are 13 residues in the CDR3. V gave up 5 bases and J gave up 8 bases, with 15 bases separating them. Written as DNA, the CDR3 is TGTGCCAGCAGCAAACAGGGCCTTGGGGGCTACACCTTC. Its protein product is CASSKQGLGGYTF.

This clonotype was counted between two and nine times. The chain uses TRBV15 and TRBJ2-1; weak D call: TRBD2 (5 bases). Trimming left V 1 base short and J 7 bases short, with 14 bases between. This CDR3 contains 15 residues. Germline V gene sequence: CDR1 LNHNV, CDR2 YYDKDF (reference sequence). CDR3 coding DNA: TGTGCCACCAGCAGAGCCGATGCGGGCCGTAATGAGCAGTTCTTC. Its protein product is CATSRADAGRNEQFF.

In regard to this clonotype: An end of the junction does not agree with germline; a read error may underlie this. This sequence joins TRBV4-1 and TRBJ2-6; D gene unclear. Germline V lookup: CDR1 MGHRA, CDR2 YSYEKL. This CDR3 is built from 19 residues. CDR3 region: CVSSQDWGAIDSGANVLTF. The CDR3 region has the DNA TGCGTCAGCAGCCAAGATTGGGGTGCGATTGACTCTGGGGCCAACGTCCTGACTTTC.

This clonotype appeared a few times. V usage is TRBV5-1 and J usage is TRBJ2-5, with 8 nucleotides matching TRBD1. The V gene's germline CDR1 is SGHRS and CDR2 YFSETQ. The CDR3 extends over 12 amino acids. The ends lost 6 bases at V and 4 bases at J; junction bases unmatched: 2. CDR3 sequence reads: CASTTGAETQYF. CDR3 nucleotide sequence: TGCGCCAGCACGACAGGGGCAGAGACCCAGTACTTC. Full variable domain (outside the CDR3, taken from reference TRBV5-1 and TRBJ2-5): KAGVTQTPRYLIKTRGQQVTLSCSPISGHRSVSWYQQTPGQGLQFLFEYFSETQRNKGNFPGRFSGRQFSNSRSEMNVSTLELGDSALYLCASTTGAETQYFGPGTRLLVL.

The DNA of the CDR3 is TGTGCCAGCAGTTACCGGACAGGGAATTCAGATACGCAGTATTTT. This translates into CASSYRTGNSDTQYF. The gene calls are TRBV6-6 and TRBJ2-3; TRBD1 aligns across 8 bases. This CDR3 has 15 amino acids. Germline trimming cut 2 bases from V and 4 bases from J; bases unmatched to any gene: 5. Germline CDR1 is MNHNY and CDR2 is SVGAGI (reference sequence).

The chain employs TRBV3-1 and TRBJ1-2; perhaps TRBD1 as D (6 bases). The CDR3 sequence is 15 residues long. Trimming stripped 4 bases from V and 4 bases from J, with 16 bases between. Germline values: CDR1 LGHDT, CDR2 YNNKEL (reference sequence). CDR3 sequence (DNA): TGTGCCAGCAGCCCGGCGGGTCGGGGGGCCTATGGCTACACCTTC. Encoded protein: CASSPAGRGAYGYTF.